These 10 T cell receptor beta chains originate from one sample sequenced in a study of Graves' ophthalmopathy and Graves' hyperthyroidism. Amplification of the TCR beta CDR3 regions used RNA transcripts (as template). HTBI primers primed a first-round RT-PCR, and a second-round multiplex PCR followed. In TCRdb, the multiplex PCR reads were re-called with MiXCR into one record per CDR3 protein. This table has hundreds of thousands of distinct CDR3 sequences, about 40% appearing once. Sequenced material: peripheral blood. The source of these receptors is an adult man with Graves' ophthalmopathy.

Comments on this clonotype: A much bigger clone sits one base away, suggesting this may be a read error. The V and J genes are TRBV20-1 and TRBJ2-5; D is perhaps TRBD2 (6 bases). This CDR3 has 17 amino acids. Germline CDR1 reads DFQATT; CDR2 reads SNEGSKA (reference sequence). Trimming removed 0 bases from V and 2 bases from J, with 19 bases in between. CDR3 sequence (DNA): TGCAGTGCTAGAGAGGAGGGTCTTTTTCTGGGGCAAGAGACCCAGTACTTC. Protein sequence: CSAREEGLFLGQETQYF.

With regard to this clonotype: The CDR3 does not end in the conserved phenylalanine or tryptophan, so this is likely a read error. CDR3 sequence: CSAHPGGQETQYL. Here the CDR3 DNA reads TGCAGTGCCCACCCGGGCGGCCAAGAGACCCAGTACCTC. The genes are TRBV20-1 and TRBJ2-5; D uncertain. CDR3 size: 13 residues. From germline, CDR1 is DFQATT and CDR2 SNEGSKA (reference sequence). The V end was cut by 6 bases, the J end by 1 base, with 12 bases between.

This clonotype has only a few counts. The CDR3 reads CASSPLQGTNEKLFF. The CDR3 coding sequence is TGCGCCAGCAGCCCCCTACAGGGGACTAATGAAAAACTGTTTTTT. The chain links TRBV4-1 to TRBJ1-4; 7 bases are a match to TRBD1. CDR1 and CDR2 (germline): MGHRA, YSYEKL. V shed 4 bases and J 2 bases; nucleotides not matched to a gene: 4. CDR3 length: 15 residues.

As to this clonotype: The junction does not match germline at one end; this may be a read error. V and J are TRBV19 and TRBJ1-5, with a possible D match to TRBD1 (5 bases). The germline gives CDR1 LNHDA, CDR2 SQIVND (reference sequence). The CDR3 totals 17 residues. CDR3: CAGSNRVVGASNQPQHF. The CDR3 DNA sequence: TGTGCCGGTAGTAATAGGGTGGTCGGGGCAAGCAATCAGCCCCAGCATTTT.

This clonotype was found many times. The chain joins TRBV5-1 to TRBJ2-7; TRBD1 matches at 8 bases. With V trimmed by 5 bases and J by 1 base, 8 bases remained unmatched. The CDR3 extends over 15 amino acids. The germline gives CDR1 SGHRS, CDR2 YFSETQ. This chain's CDR3 is CASRYGTGASYEQYF. The CDR3 DNA reads TGCGCCAGCAGATACGGGACAGGCGCGTCCTACGAGCAGTACTTC.

The chain employs TRBV12-5 and TRBJ1-1; D is perhaps TRBD1 (5 bases). CDR1 and CDR2 from the germline V gene are LGHNT and FRNRAP. This CDR3 is 13 amino acids long. CDR3 in DNA: TGTGCCAGCACCGAGAGGAGGGGCACTGAAGCTTTCTTT. Translated: CASTERRGTEAFF.

This clonotype was detected many times. J is TRBJ1-1 and V is TRBV9; D perhaps matches TRBD1 (6 bases). The CDR3 length is 14 residues. The germline V gene encodes CDR1 SGDLS and CDR2 YYNGEE. Trimming left V 1 base short and J 6 bases short, with 13 bases between. The CDR3 is CASSVSGGHSEAFF. CDR3 in DNA: TGTGCCAGCAGCGTAAGCGGGGGACATTCTGAAGCTTTCTTT. Full variable domain (missing parts from reference TRBV9 and TRBJ1-1): DSGVTQTPKHLITATGQRVTLRCSPRSGDLSVYWYQQSLDQGLQFLIQYYNGEERAKGNILERFSAQQFPDLHSELNLSSLELGDSALYFCASSVSGGHSEAFFGQGTRLTVV.

This clonotype was counted between two and nine times. In DNA, the CDR3 is TGTGCCAGCAGCTCACCCCCTGGACAGAGCTCCTACGAGCAGTACTTC. The encoded protein is CASSSPPGQSSYEQYF. V usage is TRBV7-2 and J usage is TRBJ2-7, with D perhaps matching TRBD1 (6 bases). The CDR3 totals 16 residues. Germline lookup yields CDR1 SGHTA and CDR2 FQGNSA. V was cut by 4 bases and J by 0 bases, with 16 bases left in between.

The rearrangement links TRBV4-3 to TRBJ1-1, with TRBD1 matching over 7 bases. CDR3 length equals 18 residues. Germline V gene data show CDR1 as LGHNA and CDR2 as YSLEER. With 0 bases clipped from V and 2 bases from J, the junction kept 12 bases outside the gene matches. CDR3 sequence (DNA): TGCGCCAGCAGCCAAGAACGCAGCTTAAGGGGGCCAAACACTGAAGCTTTCTTT. Residues: CASSQERSLRGPNTEAFF.

The sample holds a few counts of this clonotype. The chain links TRBV7-8 to TRBJ2-1; tentative D call: TRBD1 (6 bases). CDR1 and CDR2 from the germline V gene are SGHVS and FQNEAQ. This CDR3 spans 15 amino acids. V was cut by 1 base and J by 8 bases, with 15 bases left in between. The CDR3 sequence is CASSLEAGDLDEQFF. DNA for the CDR3: TGTGCCAGCAGCTTAGAGGCAGGGGACCTGGATGAGCAGTTCTTC. Complete variable domain (other parts from reference TRBV7-8 and TRBJ2-1): GAGVSQSPRYKVAKRGQDVALRCDPISGHVSLFWYQQALGQGPEFLTYFQNEAQLDKSGLPSDRFFAERPEGSVSTLKIQRTQQEDSAVYLCASSLEAGDLDEQFFGPGTRLTVL.